Below, 6 T cell receptor beta chains from the same sample are listed, as sequenced in a study of OX40 agonist ivuxolimab in advanced cancers. The data were produced by immunoSEQ multiplex PCR, yet TCRdb's version contains in-frame clones alone and is incomplete. There are tens of thousands of clones in the sample; 75% to 85% occur only once, and more than 9% lies in the top ten. The sample in question was CD4+ or CD8+ T cells sorted from blood, obtained in a trial of the OX40 agonist ivuxolimab. All receptors come from an adult with an advanced solid tumor such as melanoma, head and neck, liver or kidney cancer.

CDR3 in DNA: TGCGCCAGCAGCTTGGCTGGAGCGGGAGGAGTTGAGACCCAGTACTTC. Its protein is CASSLAGAGGVETQYF. This chain links TRBV5-1 with TRBJ2-5; 9 nucleotides line up with TRBD2. CDR3 length: 16 residues. CDR1 and CDR2 from the germline V gene are SGHRS and YFSETQ. The V gene end was trimmed by 0 bases and the J gene end by 5 bases; junction bases not matched to a gene: 8.

V and J are TRBV30 and TRBJ1-5, with D possibly TRBD1 on 6 matching bases. The V end was cut by 1 base, the J end by 6 bases, with 13 bases between. The CDR3 sequence is 14 residues long. Germline loops: CDR1 GTSNPN, CDR2 SVGIG (reference sequence). The CDR3 reads CAWSDIGGRQPQHF. The CDR3 DNA reads as TGTGCCTGGAGTGATATAGGGGGACGTCAGCCCCAGCATTTT.

This chain connects TRBV19 to TRBJ2-1, with D uncertain. Between the trimmed V and J ends, which lost 4 bases and 4 bases, there was a span of 8 bases. The CDR3 contains 13 residues. Per germline, CDR1 LNHDA and CDR2 SQIVND (reference sequence). The CDR3 region has the DNA TGTGCCAGTAGTAAGGCAGTTTACAATGAGCAGTTCTTC. Translated: CASSKAVYNEQFF.

This clone turned up a few times. The chain combines TRBV25-1 with TRBJ2-3; 7 positions match TRBD2. Germline CDR1 is MGHDK and CDR2 is SYGVNS. The CDR3 has 15 amino acids. V was clipped by 4 bases and J by 0 bases; unmatched bases: 4. The CDR3 nucleotides are TGTGCCAGCAGTGCCACGGGGGGAAGCACAGATACGCAGTATTTT. It translates to CASSATGGSTDTQYF.

The chain has TRBV5-1 and TRBJ2-3, with D perhaps TRBD2 (6 bases). The CDR3 sequence is 15 residues long. Germline V gene sequence: CDR1 SGHRS, CDR2 YFSETQ. V was clipped by 0 bases and J by 0 bases, with 8 bases between them. The CDR3 region has the DNA TGCGCCAGCAGCTTGGCCGGGACTAGCACAGATACGCAGTATTTT. Protein: CASSLAGTSTDTQYF.

V usage is TRBV11-3 and J usage is TRBJ2-1; a weak D match, TRBD1 (5 bases). Between the trimmed V and J ends, which lost 5 bases and 0 bases, there was a span of 8 bases. This CDR3 region has 14 residues. CDR1 and CDR2 (germline): SGHNT, YENEEA. For the CDR3, the DNA is TGTGCCAGCAGCCAAGACAGCTCCTACAATGAGCAGTTCTTC. This encodes CASSQDSSYNEQFF.